Below, 7 T cell receptor beta chains from the same sample are listed, as sequenced in a study of identical twins. TCRdb independently ran MiXCR on the 5' RACE reads; one entry per CDR3 protein. The data show 450,000 to 650,000 distinct CDR3 sequences, with about 16% seen just once and 0.44% held by the top ten. These data are also associated with another study on yellow fever vaccine responses in identical twins.

The sample taken for sequencing was CD4+ T cells sorted from blood. These receptors all stem from a woman aged 18 to 35 in good health.

The chain combines TRBV20-1 with TRBJ2-7; D may be TRBD2 (6 bases). Germline CDR1 is DFQATT and CDR2 is SNEGSKA (reference sequence). The CDR3 totals 16 residues. Trimming shortened V by 0 bases and J by 7 bases, and 22 bases separated the two germline ends. This CDR3 is CSARDQLSGESREQYF. The DNA for the CDR3 is TGCAGTGCTAGAGATCAGTTATCGGGGGAGAGTCGAGAGCAGTACTTC.

The V and J genes are TRBV28 and TRBJ2-3; 8 bases fit TRBD2. J was trimmed by 3 bases and V by 4 bases; bases with no gene match: 9. From germline, CDR1 is MDHEN and CDR2 SYDVKM. This CDR3 is 16 amino acids long. The CDR3 region has the DNA TGTGCCAGCAGTTCCGCCACTAGCGGAGGGACAGATACGCAGTATTTT. It translates to CASSSATSGGTDTQYF.

This clonotype was detected many times. This sequence joins TRBV10-3 and TRBJ2-3; 7 nucleotides match TRBD1. This CDR3 has 14 residues. Germline V gene sequence: CDR1 ENHRY, CDR2 SYGVKD. V was clipped by 5 bases and J by 3 bases; unmatched bases: 5. This CDR3 is CAISRQGETDTQYF. In DNA, the CDR3 is TGTGCCATCAGTCGACAGGGAGAAACAGATACGCAGTATTTT.

This clonotype was seen a few times. The chain carries TRBV20-1 and TRBJ1-1; the D is unclear. V lost 3 bases and J lost 6, with 14 bases in between. Germline CDR1 and CDR2: DFQATT and SNEGSKA (reference sequence). The CDR3 has 13 residues. The CDR3 loop reads CSASALGNAEAFF. CDR3 DNA sequence: TGCAGTGCTAGCGCCCTCGGAAACGCTGAAGCTTTCTTT.

This clonotype occurred many times. The CDR3 DNA sequence: TGTGCCAGCAGTTTAGGTGGACAGGCGAACAATGAGCAGTTCTTC. This sequence encodes CASSLGGQANNEQFF. The chain combines TRBV12-3 or TRBV12-4 with TRBJ2-1; 7 nucleotides align to TRBD1. V shed 1 base and J 5 bases; nucleotides not matched to a gene: 5. This CDR3 comprises 15 residues.

In this sample, this clonotype turned up many times. This sequence joins TRBV5-1 and TRBJ1-1; D is possibly TRBD1 (5 bases). V lost 1 base and J 6 bases, leaving 10 bases between the germline ends. CDR3 length equals 13 residues. The germline CDR1 and CDR2 sequences are SGHRS and YFSETQ. The CDR3 bases are TGCGCCAGCAGCTTGTCAGGGTATCCTGAAGCTTTCTTT. Its translation: CASSLSGYPEAFF.

Only a few counts were recorded for this clonotype. The rearrangement links TRBV12-3 or TRBV12-4 to TRBJ1-4; TRBD1 might be the D (6 bases). The CDR3 runs to 14 residues. Deletions cut 7 bases from V and 5 bases from J, with 14 bases between. The CDR3, as DNA: TGTGCCAGCACCATGGGGGGGGGCAATGAAAAACTGTTTTTT. Its translation: CASTMGGGNEKLFF.